This TCR beta chain stems from a study of molecular identifiers for immune sequencing clone quantification (dated 2018 in TCRdb). The study in broad terms: In a replicate experiment, RNA from around 20,000 or 100,000 naive CD8 T cells was split into five aliquots, four of which were sequenced. CD8 T cells were used in a methods study to benchmark molecular-identifier clustering-based TCR repertoire sequencing (MIDCIRS) and TCR RNA copy counting. Study-wide conclusions, independent of this receptor: About 3 recovered TCR RNA copies per cell were obtained by modeling, versus roughly 10 by digital PCR, implying a capture efficiency of 25% to 30%. The naive libraries included spiked-in Jurkat TCR RNA (10 copies' worth), and this Jurkat TCR RNA is not part of the donor repertoire. Without barcode sub-clustering, chimeric consensus sequences inflated TCR diversity; chimeras reached as high as 47%. Highly expanded clone sizes could be underestimated because identical TCR molecules may share a barcode. A single cell's worth of spiked-in Jurkat TCR RNA was reported detectable even among 750,000 to 1,000,000 naive CD8 T cells. In CMV-specific effector cells, clones with more than 20 RNA copies contained over 97% of molecules, whereas in naive cells such clones contained under 1% of molecules.

Libraries of naive CD8 T cells were generated from approximately 20,000 to 1,000,000 sorted cells, with 10%, 30% or 50% of the purified RNA used. Naive CD8 T cells, defined as CD8+CD4-CCR7+CD45RA+, were FACS-sorted into RLT Plus buffer on a BD FACSAria II. Detection sensitivity was tested by spiking Jurkat RNA equal to some 11 TCR copies' worth into samples containing about 18,000-1,000,000 naive CD8 T cells. Enrichment of CD8 T cells was performed with RosetteSep CD8+ T Cell Enrichment Cocktail and Ficoll-Paque, after which ACK red cell lysis was carried out. Including cysteine and phenylalanine, the CDR3 has 16 amino acids. Just the 48-base CDR3 DNA is kept, in frame starting at base 1. V is reduced by 7 bases and J by 5 bases, leaving a spacing of 23 bases between them. The receptor library was made with PCR. Reads for this sample came from an Illumina HiSeq 4000. Preparation of bulk TCR libraries followed a previously described approach, with the TCR primers listed in Table S5. The Qiagen AllPrep DNA/RNA kit was used to purify total RNA. Before analysis, reads from multiple sequencing runs of one library were combined. The authors processed their data as follows. Reads were retained only if their TCR constant sequence matched exactly, and those retained reads were trimmed to 150 nt and grouped according to their 12-nt molecular barcodes. Reads inside each barcode group were sub-clustered using a 15% Levenshtein threshold, and a quality-weighted consensus sequence was constructed for each RNA molecule. Non-functional sequences were removed, as were lower-count sequences one edit away from another. Barcode sub-clusters with fewer than 20% of the maximum read count were removed, based on fitting two negative binomial distributions. TCRdb trimmed public reads at Q25 via fastp, called clones via MiXCR and kept in-frame beta chains. Every entry covers one CDR3 protein and lists the most common genes and DNA from its rows. V and J calls and clone size were set by TCRdb, not the authors. The table for this sample lists about 640,000 distinct CDR3 sequences; approximately 20% of them were counted only once. Roughly 0.83% of the sample lies in the top ten.

This clonotype was detected many times. Its recognized antigen is unknown. No qualities accompany the bases; no much larger clone lies one base away. The sequence derives from a human donor in good health. Some libraries in this study had Jurkat cell RNA spiked in. What was sequenced was naive CD8+ T cells from blood, with Jurkat cell RNA spiked in. This specimen's cell subset or site label, per the study, means: FACS-sorted CD8+CD4-CCR7+CD45RA+ naive T cells. The chain links TRBV12-3 or TRBV12-4 with TRBJ1-2, with the D gene not confidently named. DNA sequence: TGTGCCAGCACCGTCGGGAGTCCGTTAGGCGAGTATGGCTACACCTTC. This codes for CASTVGSPLGEYGYTF.